This T cell receptor beta chain was sequenced in a study of blood T cell repertoires in COVID-19. Study-level information: T cells, B-cell-depleted T cells, or PBMCs provided the cDNA or gDNA that served as material.

Profiling relied on immunoSEQ multiplex PCR, and the TCRdb table lists in-frame clones only, not all of them. The sample includes about 160,000 clones, 60% to 85% of them seen just once. This clone was observed a few times. This sequence was found in a man aged 55 to 70 with acute or convalescent COVID-19. The sample consisted of peripheral blood.

DNA for the CDR3: TGTGCCAGCAGCGTAGGACAGGAAAGATTTTACGAGCAGTACTTC. Its protein is CASSVGQERFYEQYF. V usage is TRBV9 and J usage is TRBJ2-7; the D gene is possibly TRBD1 (6 bases). Germline assignment: CDR1 SGDLS and CDR2 YYNGEE. The CDR3 extends over 15 amino acids. The V and J ends lost 0 bases and 4 bases respectively, with 14 bases between them.